This TCR beta chain was identified during a study of T cells expressing NK-cell markers. Study information: Beta-chain profiling covered CD3+CD56+NKG2C+, CD3+CD56+NKG2C- and CD3+CD56-NKG2C+ sorted subsets. Most of the eight sequenced donors tested HCMV-seropositive; one tested seronegative.

Per the germline V gene, CDR1 is MNHEY and CDR2 is SMNVEV (reference sequence). This CDR3 region has 15 residues. With respect to this clonotype: Its antigen is not identified.

TCRdb re-called the 5' RACE reads; one entry per CDR3 protein, DNA not given. Listed are 150,000 to 180,000 distinct CDR3 sequences; about 39% falls within the top ten. Findings and caveats of the study: A few donors showed these clonotypes also leading the CD3+CD56-NKG2C+ fraction.

The genes are TRBV27 and TRBJ2-7; TCRdb's D call of TRBD2 is untestable without DNA. Sequenced: blood T cells: a sorted CD56 or NKG2C T cell subset, CD4+ or CD8+ T cells, or bulk PBMC T cells (not recorded which). The receptor's source is a woman aged 50 to 60 in good health. The chain's CDR3 is CASSSPGLAVHEQYF.